This T cell receptor (beta chain) emerged from a study of early T cells in non-severe SARS-CoV-2 infection. Study overall: The authors sequenced bulk RNA from unsorted whole blood, leaving chains unpaired.

TCRdb reanalysed the 5' RACE reads using MiXCR and keeps one entry per CDR3 protein. Of some 66,000 distinct CDR3 sequences listed, 8% to 9.5% are singletons. Comment on this clonotype: Antigen unknown.

Trimming stripped 3 bases from V and 6 bases from J, with 19 bases between. Germline CDR1 reads SGHDN; CDR2 reads FVKESK. The CDR3 contains 16 residues. Study observations and caveats: VDJdb-based matching was biased toward anti-spike CD8 responses and missed private and CD4 specificities.

The source is an adult who was a healthcare worker with PCR-confirmed SARS-CoV-2 infection or an uninfected control (not recorded which). This rearrangement joins TRBV14 to TRBJ2-3; D ambiguous. Sequenced: whole blood. CDR3: CASSQDPDPTQDTQYF. CDR3 coding DNA: TGTGCCAGCAGCCAGGACCCGGACCCAACGCAGGATACGCAGTATTTT.